Shown below are 5 T cell receptor beta chains from a single sample sequenced in a study of memory CD4+ T cells and cytomegalovirus serostatus. Some clones are missing from TCRdb's copy, which holds only in-frame ones; the method was immunoSEQ multiplex PCR. The data contain 30,000 to 45,000 clones, around 80% of them singletons. Single viable CD3+CD4+CD8-CD45RO+ cells were sorted as the memory CD4+ T cells. Sequenced: memory CD4+ T cells from blood. Receptors were obtained from an adult in good health and CMV-seropositive.

The rearrangement uses TRBV19 and TRBJ1-1, with D perhaps TRBD1 (6 bases). CDR1 is LNHDA, CDR2 SQIVND, per germline (reference sequence). The CDR3 runs 18 residues. The V gene lost 4 bases and the J gene lost 1 base, with 22 bases spanning the gap. The CDR3, as DNA: TGTGCCAGTAGTAACACCAGATTGGTAAACAGGGAGAACACTGAAGCTTTCTTT. Translating gives CASSNTRLVNRENTEAFF. The full variable domain, completed using reference TRBV19 and TRBJ1-1, is DGGITQSPKYLFRKEGQNVTLSCEQNLNHDAMYWYRQDPGQGLRLIYYSQIVNDFQKGDIAEGYSVSREKKESFPLTVTSAQKNPTAFYLCASSNTRLVNRENTEAFFGQGTRLTVV.

The rearrangement joins TRBV19 to TRBJ2-5; perhaps TRBD2 as D (5 bases). The V gene's germline CDR1 is LNHDA and CDR2 SQIVND (reference sequence). The CDR3 loop spans 12 amino acids. With 5 bases removed from V and 5 bases from J, the gap between germline ends came to 9 bases. The CDR3 reads CASSSRGETQYF. The DNA of the CDR3 is TGTGCCAGTAGTTCGCGAGGGGAGACCCAGTACTTC.

This sequence joins TRBV19 and TRBJ2-6; no definite D call. From germline, CDR1 is LNHDA and CDR2 SQIVND (reference sequence). The V end lost 3 bases, the J end lost 1 base, and 7 bases lay between the germline ends. CDR3 size: 15 residues. In DNA form, the CDR3 reads TGTGCCAGTAGTATCCTACTATCTGGGGCCAACGTCCTGACTTTC. Encoded protein: CASSILLSGANVLTF.

This sequence joins TRBV7-2 and TRBJ2-7; 8 bases fit TRBD2. V shed 5 bases and J 2 bases; nucleotides not matched to a gene: 8. Germline CDR1 SGHTA, CDR2 FQGNSA. The CDR3 extends over 15 amino acids. CDR3 residues: CASSAWAGGAYEQYF. The CDR3 coding sequence is TGTGCCAGCAGCGCATGGGCGGGAGGCGCCTACGAGCAGTACTTC.

This clone has only a few counts. V usage is TRBV15 and J usage is TRBJ2-5, with no clear D. The germline gives CDR1 LNHNV, CDR2 YYDKDF (reference sequence). Trimming took off 1 base at V and 2 bases at J, with 8 bases between the two ends. The CDR3 is made up of 14 amino acids. The CDR3 sequence is CATSRVSVQETQYF. For the CDR3, the DNA is TGTGCCACCAGCAGAGTTTCGGTTCAAGAGACCCAGTACTTC. Using reference TRBV15 and TRBJ2-5 for the parts outside the CDR3, the full variable domain is DAMVIQNPRYQVTQFGKPVTLSCSQTLNHNVMYWYQQKSSQAPKLLFHYYDKDFNNEADTPDNFQSRRPNTSFCFLDIRSPGLGDTAMYLCATSRVSVQETQYFGPGTRLLVL.